A single sample is the source of the 17 T cell receptor beta chains below, sequenced in a study of a mutant IDH1 vaccine in newly diagnosed glioma. These receptors lack a known antigen. Specified time point: week 11, during vaccination. The investigators gave 300 ug of mutant IDH1 20-mer peptide in each vaccine dose, together with topical imiquimod. Clones were sequenced by immunoSEQ multiplex PCR, and TCRdb holds only the in-frame ones, with some missing. This table holds around 120,000 clones, about 80% found once. The sequenced sample was PBMCs, obtained from a glioma patient whose treatment included an IDH1 peptide vaccine. These TCRs come from a man between 40 and 49 years old with glioma.

The rearrangement joins TRBV30 to TRBJ2-7; D is tentatively TRBD1 or TRBD2 (5 bases each). CDR1 and CDR2 (germline): GTSNPN, SVGIG (reference sequence). This CDR3 is built from 12 residues. V gave up 0 bases and J gave up 6 bases, with 9 bases separating them. CDR3 in amino acids: CAWSVYGGEQYF. The CDR3 DNA sequence: TGTGCCTGGAGTGTATATGGGGGCGAGCAGTACTTC. Using reference TRBV30 and TRBJ2-7 for the parts outside the CDR3, the full variable domain is SQTIHQWPATLVQPVGSPLSLECTVEGTSNPNLYWYRQAAGRGLQLLFYSVGIGQISSEVPQNLSASRPQDRQFILSSKKLLLSDSGFYLCAWSVYGGEQYFGPGTRLTVT.

About this clone itself: Distinct nucleotide sequences in the sample also encode this CDR3. V gene TRBV11-2 combines with J gene TRBJ2-7, with a possible D match to TRBD1 (5 bases). The V end was cut by 1 base, the J end by 2 bases, with 9 bases between. Germline V gene lookup returns CDR1 SGHAT and CDR2 FQNNGV. The CDR3 spans 14 residues. The CDR3 loop reads CASSLGQGAYEQYF. CDR3 DNA sequence: TGTGCCAGCAGCTTAGGGCAGGGCGCCTACGAGCAGTACTTC.

The chain links TRBV9 to TRBJ2-1, with 8 bases identical to TRBD2. The CDR3 runs to 16 residues. Trimming at V came to 3 bases and at J to 5 bases, leaving 10 bases not matched to a gene. The germline gives CDR1 SGDLS, CDR2 YYNGEE. This CDR3 reads CASSGYPGLGDNEQFF. The CDR3, as DNA: TGTGCCAGCAGCGGATATCCGGGACTAGGAGACAATGAGCAGTTCTTC. Full variable domain (rest looked up from reference TRBV9 and TRBJ2-1): DSGVTQTPKHLITATGQRVTLRCSPRSGDLSVYWYQQSLDQGLQFLIQYYNGEERAKGNILERFSAQQFPDLHSELNLSSLELGDSALYFCASSGYPGLGDNEQFFGPGTRLTVL.

This clone was counted once. V is TRBV14 and J is TRBJ2-1, with 7 bases fitting TRBD2. Germline V gene data show CDR1 as SGHDN and CDR2 as FVKESK. There are 13 residues in the CDR3. V was pared by 3 bases and J by 7 bases, with 3 bases of the junction left unmatched. CDR3 sequence: CASSHDSGNEQFF. The CDR3 nucleotides read TGTGCCAGCAGCCACGATAGCGGGAATGAGCAGTTCTTC.

CDR3 DNA sequence: TGCGCCAGCAGCCAAGATTGGACTAGCGGGACCTACGGGGAGCTGTTTTTT. It yields the protein CASSQDWTSGTYGELFF. V is TRBV4-3 and J is TRBJ2-2; TRBD2 agrees at 12 bases. Germline V lookup: CDR1 LGHNA, CDR2 YSLEER. The CDR3 runs to 17 residues. J gave up 7 bases and V 0 bases, and 6 bases lay outside the gene matches.

The table lists this clone with a count of one. The rearrangement links TRBV27 to TRBJ2-1; 10 positions match TRBD2. Germline V CDR1 and CDR2: MNHEY, SMNVEV (reference sequence). The J segment lost 0 bases and the V segment lost 3 bases, leaving 14 bases of the junction unmatched. This CDR3 contains 20 residues. CDR3 sequence reads: CASSFKIAGGLPLSYNEQFF. CDR3 DNA sequence: TGTGCCAGCAGTTTCAAGATAGCGGGGGGCCTTCCCCTCTCCTACAATGAGCAGTTCTTC.

This clone has just one count. The chain recombines TRBV5-1 with TRBJ1-1; perhaps TRBD1 as D (5 bases). Trimming pared 0 bases from V and 5 bases from J, leaving 17 bases between. CDR1 is SGHRS, CDR2 YFSETQ, per germline. This CDR3 region has 16 residues. The CDR3 loop reads CASSLVQVSWGTEAFF. In DNA form, the CDR3 reads TGCGCCAGCAGCTTGGTCCAGGTCTCTTGGGGGACTGAAGCTTTCTTT.

This clone turned up a few times. This chain links TRBV19 with TRBJ2-1, with a weak D call TRBD2 (7 bases). The CDR3 loop spans 15 amino acids. Germline CDR1 reads LNHDA; CDR2 reads SQIVND (reference sequence). Trimming shortened V by 4 bases and J by 12 bases, and 22 bases separated the two germline ends. As DNA, the CDR3 is TGTGCCAGTAGTACAACTTTACAGGGAGGGTTAGGGCAGTTCTTC. This codes for CASSTTLQGGLGQFF.

The chain employs TRBV5-6 and TRBJ1-4, with a tentative D call TRBD1 (6 bases). This CDR3 spans 15 amino acids. In germline, CDR1 is SGHDT, CDR2 YYEEEE. Trimming left V 3 bases short and J 7 bases short, with 16 bases between. DNA of the CDR3: TGTGCCAGCAGCTCCACAGGGTCGGGTGGTGAAAAACTGTTTTTT. Residues: CASSSTGSGGEKLFF.

This clone was observed a single time. The V call is TRBV4-3, the J call TRBJ1-2; 7 nucleotides align to TRBD1. Looked up from germline, CDR1 is LGHNA and CDR2 is YSLEER. V gave up 1 base and J gave up 8 bases; unmatched junction bases: 16. The CDR3 has 17 amino acids. The CDR3 nucleotides are TGCGCCAGCAGCCAAGGGAGACGACAGGGAATTGTGTGGGGCTACACCTTC. The encoded protein is CASSQGRRQGIVWGYTF.

The CDR3, as DNA: TGTGCCAGCAGGGCTACAGGGATCTATGGCTACACCTTC. Its protein is CASRATGIYGYTF. The chain joins TRBV7-2 to TRBJ1-2, with D possibly matching TRBD1 (6 bases). V gave up 6 bases and J gave up 4 bases, with 12 bases separating them. The CDR3 has 13 amino acids. Germline V gene data show CDR1 as SGHTA and CDR2 as FQGNSA.

This chain joins TRBV6-1 and TRBJ1-1, with D possibly matching TRBD1 (5 bases). V shed 4 bases and J shed 1 base, with 13 bases lying between them. The CDR3 has 15 amino acids. CDR1 and CDR2 from the germline V gene are MNHNS and SASEGT. CDR3 in DNA: TGTGCCAGCAGTGTGGGCAGGGCAAGGAACACTGAAGCTTTCTTT. Amino acids: CASSVGRARNTEAFF.

The CDR3: CASSRRGLEAGNTIYF. The DNA of the CDR3 is TGTGCCAGCTCACGTAGAGGGCTCGAGGCTGGAAACACCATATATTTT. This chain uses TRBV18 with TRBJ1-3; D unclear. Per the germline V gene, CDR1 is KGHSH and CDR2 is LQKENI. There are 16 residues in the CDR3. The V end lost 4 bases, the J end lost 2 bases, and 15 bases lay between the germline ends.

The chain has TRBV12-5 and TRBJ2-7; D remains ambiguous. The V and J ends lost 0 bases and 2 bases respectively, with 11 bases between them. There are 15 residues in the CDR3. Germline assignment: CDR1 LGHNT and CDR2 FRNRAP. CDR3 DNA: TGTGCTAGTGGTTTGGTACTTGGCCAGGCCTACGAGCAGTACTTC. As protein: CASGLVLGQAYEQYF.

This clone was observed at least ten times. J is TRBJ2-2 and V is TRBV6-5; TRBD2 agrees at 7 bases. The ends lost 6 bases at V and 3 bases at J; junction bases unmatched: 4. The germline CDR1 and CDR2 sequences are MNHEY and SVGAGI. The CDR3 length is 14 residues. The CDR3, as DNA: TGTGCCAGCAGAGGGGAGGGTGACACCGGGGAGCTGTTTTTT. Translated: CASRGEGDTGELFF.

The rearrangement uses TRBV30 and TRBJ1-3; D unresolved. CDR1 GTSNPN and CDR2 SVGIG come from the germline V gene (reference sequence). The CDR3 is 14 amino acids. The V gene lost 3 bases and the J gene lost 0 bases, with 9 bases spanning the gap. This CDR3 is CAWRGWTSGNTIYF. For the CDR3, the DNA is TGTGCCTGGAGGGGGTGGACCTCTGGAAACACCATATATTTT.

The chain links TRBV2 to TRBJ1-5; D is ambiguous. Germline CDR1 SNHLY, CDR2 FYNNEI. The CDR3 totals 15 residues. V lost 4 bases to trimming and J lost 8 bases, with 18 bases between them. As DNA, the CDR3 is TGTGCCAGCAGTGCCCGACTAGATTCGGCGGAGCCCCAGCATTTT. This gives the protein CASSARLDSAEPQHF.